What follows are 26 T cell receptor beta chains derived from one specimen sequenced in a study of sequential checkpoint blockade in melanoma. The treatment was: randomized to nivolumab then ipilimumab (arm A) or the reverse (arm B). TCRdb's table, derived via immunoSEQ multiplex PCR, lists solely in-frame clones and lacks some. The table has about 5,300 clones, around 73% seen once; the top ten hold 56%. Sequencing used CD8+ T cells sorted from blood (inferred from file names), obtained from a patient given nivolumab and ipilimumab in sequence. The receptors were sampled from a human donor with melanoma.

This clone appeared once. This chain joins TRBV19 and TRBJ1-1; tentatively, D is TRBD1 (6 bases). CDR1 is LNHDA and CDR2 is SQIVND in the germline V gene (reference sequence). Trimming cost V 3 bases and J 4 bases, with 9 bases left between them. The CDR3 runs to 13 residues. Written as DNA, the CDR3 is TGTGCCAGTAGTATCCCAGGGGTCACTGAAGCTTTCTTT. Amino acid sequence: CASSIPGVTEAFF. Full variable domain (remainder filled in from reference TRBV19 and TRBJ1-1): DGGITQSPKYLFRKEGQNVTLSCEQNLNHDAMYWYRQDPGQGLRLIYYSQIVNDFQKGDIAEGYSVSREKKESFPLTVTSAQKNPTAFYLCASSIPGVTEAFFGQGTRLTVV.

J is TRBJ2-5 and V is TRBV5-8, with 12 bases matching TRBD1. The CDR3 sequence is 15 residues long. Germline CDR1 SGHTS, CDR2 YDEGEE. Trimming removed 5 bases from V and 7 bases from J; junction bases left unmatched: 9. The CDR3 nucleotides read TGTGCCAGCAGACCCGGGACAGGGGGCCGGGGGACCCAGTACTTC. Amino acid sequence: CASRPGTGGRGTQYF.

The V call is TRBV4-3, the J call TRBJ1-2; 7 bases are a match to TRBD1. The germline V gene has CDR1 LGHNA and CDR2 YSLEER. The CDR3 spans 18 residues. Losses at the gene ends were 0 bases for V and 4 bases for J; bases not matched to a gene: 14. CDR3 bases: TGCGCCAGCAGCCAAGATTTGTCCACCAGGGGGTTTGGCTATGGCTACACCTTC. It is translated as CASSQDLSTRGFGYGYTF.

V gene TRBV5-6 combines with J gene TRBJ2-7; 8 nucleotides match TRBD1. The CDR3 is 14 residues long. Per germline, CDR1 SGHDT and CDR2 YYEEEE. The ends lost 0 bases at V and 5 bases at J; junction bases unmatched: 4. DNA for the CDR3: TGTGCCAGCAGCTTGGGGACAGGGTTCAACGAGCAGTACTTC. Protein: CASSLGTGFNEQYF.

This clone was seen a single time. The chain uses TRBV6-5 and TRBJ2-7; D is possibly TRBD2 (6 bases). Trimming cost V 0 bases and J 6 bases, with 9 bases left between them. This CDR3 has 13 residues. Germline loops: CDR1 MNHEY, CDR2 SVGAGI. The DNA for the CDR3 is TGTGCCAGCAGTTACTCGATCGGGGGCGAGCAGTACTTC. This codes for CASSYSIGGEQYF.

This chain connects TRBV5-6 to TRBJ2-7; 7 bases map to TRBD1. The trim removed 0 bases at V and 3 bases at J, leaving 3 bases unmatched. The CDR3 spans 14 residues. Germline CDR1 and CDR2: SGHDT and YYEEEE. The CDR3: CASSLGTGFYEQYF. CDR3 coding DNA: TGTGCCAGCAGCTTGGGGACAGGTTTCTACGAGCAGTACTTC.

This chain links TRBV6-5 with TRBJ2-7, with 9 bases fitting TRBD1. V was pared by 5 bases and J by 3 bases, with 5 bases of the junction left unmatched. The length of the CDR3 is 14 residues. Germline CDR1 is MNHEY and CDR2 is SVGAGI. The CDR3 loop is CASSTGQGNYEQYF. CDR3 nucleotide sequence: TGTGCCAGCAGTACTGGACAGGGGAACTACGAGCAGTACTTC.

This clone occurred once. The chain has TRBV5-1 and TRBJ1-3, with 8 bases aligning to TRBD1. The germline CDR1 and CDR2 sequences are SGHRS and YFSETQ. Trimming removed 3 bases from V and 2 bases from J; junction bases left unmatched: 7. This CDR3 spans 16 amino acids. CDR3 sequence (DNA): TGCGCCAGCAGCTGGACAGGGCCCGGTCCTGGAAACACCATATATTTT. It yields the protein CASSWTGPGPGNTIYF.

The DNA for the CDR3 is TGCGCCAGCAGCCAGTTAGCGGGGGAGATCGACAATGAGCAGTTCTTC. Its translation: CASSQLAGEIDNEQFF. The V gene is TRBV4-1, the J gene TRBJ2-1; TRBD2 matches 9 bases. The CDR3 consists of 16 residues. Germline V gene lookup returns CDR1 MGHRA and CDR2 YSYEKL. V lost 3 bases, J lost 5 bases, and 8 bases stayed unmatched.

In this sample, this clone turned up a few times. The chain uses TRBV19 and TRBJ1-2; TRBD1 matches at 7 bases. Germline V CDR1 and CDR2: LNHDA, SQIVND (reference sequence). This CDR3 region has 13 residues. The J segment lost 7 bases and the V segment lost 7 bases, leaving 9 bases of the junction unmatched. CDR3 coding DNA: TGTGCCAGTATCAGACAGGGAGGTGGTGGCTACACCTTC. Its translation: CASIRQGGGGYTF.

This chain joins TRBV9 and TRBJ1-1; no firm D call. The V end lost 0 bases, the J end lost 1 base, and 13 bases lay between the germline ends. The CDR3 runs 16 residues. In germline, CDR1 is SGDLS, CDR2 YYNGEE. The CDR3 reads CASSVVASRANTEAFF. The CDR3 DNA sequence: TGTGCCAGCAGCGTAGTAGCTAGCCGGGCGAACACTGAAGCTTTCTTT.

The chain links TRBV6-1 to TRBJ1-2; 9 bases agree with TRBD1. V shed 3 bases and J 3 bases; nucleotides not matched to a gene: 11. Looked up from germline, CDR1 is MNHNS and CDR2 is SASEGT. The CDR3 has 17 amino acids. The CDR3 nucleotides are TGTGCCAGCAGTGACGGCACGGGACAGGGAAGTTACTATGGCTACACCTTC. Translating it yields CASSDGTGQGSYYGYTF.

The genes are TRBV27 and TRBJ1-5; D is uncertain. Trimming cost V 3 bases and J 5 bases, with 11 bases left between them. Germline CDR1 is MNHEY and CDR2 is SMNVEV (reference sequence). The CDR3 extends over 14 amino acids. CDR3 sequence: CASSFTAGDQPQHF. The CDR3 DNA sequence: TGTGCCAGCAGTTTTACCGCCGGAGATCAGCCCCAGCATTTT.

This sequence joins TRBV28 and TRBJ1-5; the D is unclear. Germline V gives CDR1 MDHEN, CDR2 SYDVKM. V was pared by 5 bases and J by 5 bases, with 16 bases between. This CDR3 has 15 residues. The CDR3 DNA sequence: TGTGCCAGCAGTACTAGCCGGGTTTGGGATCAGCCCCAGCATTTT. Amino acids: CASSTSRVWDQPQHF. Full variable domain (remainder filled in from reference TRBV28 and TRBJ1-5): DVKVTQSSRYLVKRTGEKVFLECVQDMDHENMFWYRQDPGLGLRLIYFSYDVKMKEKGDIPEGYSVSREKKERFSLILESASTNQTSMYLCASSTSRVWDQPQHFGDGTRLSIL.

The chain employs TRBV15 and TRBJ2-3; 7 bases line up with TRBD2. The CDR3 totals 16 residues. With V trimmed by 0 bases and J by 1 base, 4 bases remained unmatched. CDR1 is LNHNV, CDR2 YYDKDF, per germline (reference sequence). CDR3: CATSRELAGGTDTQYF. The DNA for the CDR3 is TGTGCCACCAGCAGAGAGCTCGCGGGGGGCACAGATACGCAGTATTTT.

This chain connects TRBV15 to TRBJ1-3; 7 bases fit TRBD1. Germline CDR1 LNHNV, CDR2 YYDKDF (reference sequence). The J segment lost 4 bases and the V segment lost 5 bases, leaving 8 bases of the junction unmatched. The length of the CDR3 is 15 residues. The CDR3 protein is CATSEEGAEGNTIYF. The CDR3 DNA is TGTGCCACCAGCGAAGAGGGGGCTGAGGGAAACACCATATATTTT. Based on the CDR3 plus reference TRBV15 and TRBJ1-3, the full variable domain is DAMVIQNPRYQVTQFGKPVTLSCSQTLNHNVMYWYQQKSSQAPKLLFHYYDKDFNNEADTPDNFQSRRPNTSFCFLDIRSPGLGDTAMYLCATSEEGAEGNTIYFGEGSWLTVV.

V and J are TRBV28 and TRBJ2-7; 8 nucleotides agree with TRBD2. Germline V gives CDR1 MDHEN, CDR2 SYDVKM. CDR3 length equals 13 residues. The V segment lost 4 bases and the J segment 3 bases; nucleotides outside the gene matches: 2. CDR3 nucleotides: TGTGCCAGCAGTTCGGGACTAGTCTACGAGCAGTACTTC. The encoded protein is CASSSGLVYEQYF.

The J gene is TRBJ1-5, the V gene TRBV6-1, with D tentatively TRBD1 (5 bases). CDR1 MNHNS and CDR2 SASEGT come from the germline V gene. V was shortened by 4 bases and J by 3 bases, with 7 bases between the two germline ends. The CDR3 contains 13 residues. CDR3 in amino acids: CASSVRDNQPQHF. DNA for the CDR3: TGTGCCAGCAGTGTCAGGGACAATCAGCCCCAGCATTTT.

This clone is categorized as medium-sized. V is TRBV19 and J is TRBJ1-2, with 7 bases matching TRBD1. The CDR3 spans 15 residues. V dropped 6 bases and J dropped 4; count of bases not matched to a gene: 11. Germline-derived CDR1 and CDR2 are LNHDA and SQIVND (reference sequence). DNA of the CDR3: TGTGCCAGTAGGATTCAGGGGACAGCTATCTATGGCTACACCTTC. This encodes CASRIQGTAIYGYTF.

The chain joins TRBV6-5 to TRBJ1-5; a weak D match, TRBD1 (5 bases). The ends were cut back, 7 bases at V and 1 base at J, with 11 bases in the middle. CDR3 length equals 14 residues. Germline CDR1 and CDR2: MNHEY and SVGAGI. In DNA, the CDR3 is TGTGCCAGCATGCGCCGACAGAGCAATCAGCCCCAGCATTTT. Amino acid sequence: CASMRRQSNQPQHF.

The gene calls are TRBV19 and TRBJ2-7, with 13 bases aligning to TRBD2. Germline loops: CDR1 LNHDA, CDR2 SQIVND (reference sequence). V lost 6 bases to trimming and J lost 6 bases; unmatched junction nucleotides: 8. The CDR3 loop spans 15 amino acids. The CDR3 is CASSPLGLAGSEQYF. CDR3 sequence (DNA): TGTGCCAGTAGCCCGTTGGGACTAGCGGGGAGCGAGCAGTACTTC. The variable domain in full, completed from reference TRBV19 and TRBJ2-7, reads DGGITQSPKYLFRKEGQNVTLSCEQNLNHDAMYWYRQDPGQGLRLIYYSQIVNDFQKGDIAEGYSVSREKKESFPLTVTSAQKNPTAFYLCASSPLGLAGSEQYFGPGTRLTVT.

This clone is medium-sized. The chain joins TRBV5-4 to TRBJ2-7; 11 positions agree with TRBD2. J was trimmed by 3 bases and V by 3 bases; bases with no gene match: 5. Germline V gene lookup returns CDR1 SGHNT and CDR2 YYREEE (reference sequence). This CDR3 has 15 amino acids. The chain's CDR3 is CASSSPSGGIYEQYF. The DNA for the CDR3 is TGTGCCAGCAGCTCGCCTAGCGGGGGGATCTACGAGCAGTACTTC.

This clone has more than one count but fewer than ten. V and J are TRBV9 and TRBJ2-1, with TRBD1 matching 7 bases. Germline V lookup: CDR1 SGDLS, CDR2 YYNGEE. The CDR3 consists of 16 residues. Trimming at V came to 2 bases and at J to 2 bases, leaving 7 bases not matched to a gene. The CDR3 nucleotides are TGTGCCAGCAGCGTTACGGACAGGTCGGCCTACAATGAGCAGTTCTTC. Translating gives CASSVTDRSAYNEQFF.

The chain joins TRBV27 to TRBJ2-7; D unresolved. The germline gives CDR1 MNHEY, CDR2 SMNVEV (reference sequence). V lost 3 bases and J lost 1, with 10 bases in between. The CDR3 covers 14 residues. The CDR3: CASSFFPGSYEQYF. DNA for the CDR3: TGTGCCAGCAGTTTCTTCCCCGGGTCCTACGAGCAGTACTTC.

This clone was recorded once. The CDR3 spells CASKRSGAETQYF. The CDR3 DNA sequence: TGTGCCAGCAAGCGTTCGGGTGCAGAGACCCAGTACTTC. The chain joins TRBV25-1 to TRBJ2-5; no clear D. Deletions cut 7 bases from V and 4 bases from J, with 13 bases between. Per germline, CDR1 MGHDK and CDR2 SYGVNS. The CDR3 consists of 13 residues.

This clone was counted between two and nine times. The chain employs TRBV4-2 and TRBJ1-1, with a possible D match to TRBD1 (6 bases). V lost 5 bases, J lost 4 bases, and 23 bases lay in between. Germline CDR1 reads LGHNA; CDR2 reads YNFKEQ. The length of the CDR3 is 17 residues. CDR3 nucleotides: TGTGCCAGCAGCTACTCGACTATAACAGGGATGGGCACTGAAGCTTTCTTT. Translation: CASSYSTITGMGTEAFF.